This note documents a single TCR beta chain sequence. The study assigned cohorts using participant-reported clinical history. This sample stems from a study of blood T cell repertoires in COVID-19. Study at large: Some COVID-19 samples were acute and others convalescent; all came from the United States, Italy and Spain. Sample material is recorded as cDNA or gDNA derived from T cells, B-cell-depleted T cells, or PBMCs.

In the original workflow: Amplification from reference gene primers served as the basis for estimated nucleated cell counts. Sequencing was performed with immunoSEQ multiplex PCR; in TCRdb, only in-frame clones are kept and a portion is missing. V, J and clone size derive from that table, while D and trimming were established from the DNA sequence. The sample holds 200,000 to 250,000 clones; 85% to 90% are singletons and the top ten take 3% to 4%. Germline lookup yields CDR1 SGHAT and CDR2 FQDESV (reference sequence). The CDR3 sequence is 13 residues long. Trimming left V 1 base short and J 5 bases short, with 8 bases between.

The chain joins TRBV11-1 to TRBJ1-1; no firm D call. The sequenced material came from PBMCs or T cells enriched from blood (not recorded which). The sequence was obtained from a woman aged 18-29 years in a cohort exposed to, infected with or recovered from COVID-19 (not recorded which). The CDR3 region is CASSLGTGTEAFF. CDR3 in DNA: TGTGCCAGCAGCTTAGGGACGGGAACTGAAGCTTTCTTT.